This T cell receptor (beta chain) was sequenced in a study of T-cell memory formation after mild COVID-19. Across the study: Among the donors, TCR clusters were largely specific to each donor.

The authors produced TCR alpha and TCR beta cDNA libraries with sample barcodes and UMIs by 5'RACE using constant-segment primers. Each CDR3 protein gets one entry after TCRdb re-called the 5' RACE reads with MiXCR. This table holds 250,000 to 350,000 distinct CDR3 sequences, roughly 17% found once. Study-level findings and limits: Contracting clones localized mainly to CM and EM when CD4+ and mainly to EMRA when CD8+. From day 15 to 85, contracting clones were balanced between CD4 and CD8, whereas later expanders leaned toward CD4+.

Concerning this clonotype: What it recognizes is unknown.

V shed 6 bases and J shed 5 bases, with 11 bases lying between them. The CDR3 is 13 residues long. The chain carries TRBV12-3 or TRBV12-4 and TRBJ1-5, with a possible D match to TRBD1 (6 bases). This TCR was sampled from a young man who had mild COVID-19 (a few samples of this study predate the infection). Cell type and time point are not known. Sequencing used PBMCs or a T cell subset sorted from them (not recorded which). This CDR3 reads CASSNRVDQPQHF. For the CDR3, the DNA is TGTGCCAGCAGCAACAGGGTGGATCAGCCCCAGCATTTT.